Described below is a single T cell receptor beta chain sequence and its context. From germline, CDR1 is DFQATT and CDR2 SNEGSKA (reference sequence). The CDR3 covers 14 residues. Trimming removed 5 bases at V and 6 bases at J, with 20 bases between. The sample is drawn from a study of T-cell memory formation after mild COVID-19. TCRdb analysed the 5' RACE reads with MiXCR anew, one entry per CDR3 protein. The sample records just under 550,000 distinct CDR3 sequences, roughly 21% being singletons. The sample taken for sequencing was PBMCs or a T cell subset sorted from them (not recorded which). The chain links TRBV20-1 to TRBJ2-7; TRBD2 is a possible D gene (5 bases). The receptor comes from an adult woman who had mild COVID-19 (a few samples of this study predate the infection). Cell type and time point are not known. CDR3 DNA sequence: TGCAGTGCTGCCCAGCCGAGGGCTCGGATCGAGCAGTACTTC. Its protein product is CSAAQPRARIEQYF.